Listed here is a single TCR beta chain. Antigen: not known. The data belong to a study of T cell clonotyping in hematopoietic cell transplantation. The CDR3 loop spans 14 amino acids. Per the germline V gene, CDR1 is SNHLY and CDR2 is FYNNEI. Trimming took off 5 bases at V and 2 bases at J, with 12 bases between the two ends. Documented time point: recipient sample about 28 days before transplant, after cytoreduction. Samples: about 28 days before transplant, then days 30, 100 and 180 after. Overall study findings and caveats: No sorting was done, leaving CD4 and CD8 contributions mixed. At the given depth, recipient repertoires were over 95% de novo clonotypes. Recipient TCR diversity dropped after transplant; expanded clonotypes rose from day 30 to 180.

Here immunoSEQ multiplex PCR was the method, and the copy in TCRdb shows in-frame clones only, minus some. The table lists roughly 1,800 clones, about 94% of them singletons. J is TRBJ1-1 and V is TRBV2; no reliable D call. The TCR comes from a woman between 50 and 59 years old with acute myeloid leukemia. Some clones in this sample may be carry-over from other donors' samples. Sequenced material: peripheral blood mononuclear cells, taken before stem cell transplant. The CDR3 DNA follows: TGTGCCAGCAGTCCACAGTTTACCAACACTGAAGCTTTCTTT. Amino acid sequence: CASSPQFTNTEAFF. The whole variable domain, filled in from reference TRBV2 and TRBJ1-1, reads EPEVTQTPSHQVTQMGQEVILRCVPISNHLYFYWYRQILGQKVEFLVSFYNNEISEKSEIFDDQFSVERPDGSNFTLKIRSTKLEDSAMYFCASSPQFTNTEAFFGQGTRLTVV.